A single sample is the source of the 2 T cell receptor beta chains below, sequenced in a study of metastatic and nonmetastatic thyroid tumors. Thyroid surgery was performed in patients who had received no treatment beforehand. TCRdb recomputed clones from the PCR reads via MiXCR. The repertoire has about 59,000 clones, almost 30% of them found once; the top ten carry 15%. Material for sequencing was blood. The source of these receptors is a female donor with papillary thyroid cancer or a benign thyroid nodule (not recorded which). Some clones in this sample may be carry-over from other donors' samples.

This clone was counted only a few times. The chain links TRBV5-1 to TRBJ2-3; no reliable D call. Trimming took 0 bases from V and 4 from J, leaving 18 bases between them. The germline CDR1 and CDR2 sequences are SGHRS and YFSETQ. The CDR3 is made up of 17 amino acids. The CDR3 spells CASSLAPAVQSADTQYF. The DNA for the CDR3 is TGCGCCAGCAGCTTGGCCCCGGCGGTCCAATCAGCAGATACGCAGTATTTT.

The chain is built from TRBV28 and TRBJ2-7; 13 positions agree with TRBD2. The CDR3 totals 16 residues. From germline, CDR1 is MDHEN and CDR2 SYDVKM. The V segment lost 3 bases and the J segment 4 bases; nucleotides outside the gene matches: 6. CDR3 region: CASSFAGLAGVYEQYF. In DNA form, the CDR3 reads TGTGCCAGCAGTTTTGCCGGACTAGCGGGAGTATACGAGCAGTACTTC.